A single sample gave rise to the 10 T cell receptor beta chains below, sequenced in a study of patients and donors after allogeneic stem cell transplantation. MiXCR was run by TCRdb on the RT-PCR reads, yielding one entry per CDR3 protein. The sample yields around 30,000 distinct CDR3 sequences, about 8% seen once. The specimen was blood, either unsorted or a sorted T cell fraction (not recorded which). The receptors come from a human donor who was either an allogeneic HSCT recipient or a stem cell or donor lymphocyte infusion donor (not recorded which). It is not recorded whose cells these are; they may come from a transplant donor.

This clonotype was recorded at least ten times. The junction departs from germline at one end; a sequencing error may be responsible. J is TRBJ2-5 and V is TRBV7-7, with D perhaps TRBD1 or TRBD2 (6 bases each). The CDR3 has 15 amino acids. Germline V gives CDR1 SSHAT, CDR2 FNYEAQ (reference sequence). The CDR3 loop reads CASSPGARSQETQYF. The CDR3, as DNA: TGTGCTAGCAGCCCGGGGGCCCGCTCCCAAGAGACCCAGTACTTC.

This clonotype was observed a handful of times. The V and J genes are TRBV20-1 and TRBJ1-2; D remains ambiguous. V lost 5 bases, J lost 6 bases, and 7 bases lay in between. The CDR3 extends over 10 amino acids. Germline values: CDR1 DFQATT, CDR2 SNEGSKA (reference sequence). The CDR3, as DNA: TGCAGTGCTGATAAGGATGGCTACACCTTC. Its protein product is CSADKDGYTF.

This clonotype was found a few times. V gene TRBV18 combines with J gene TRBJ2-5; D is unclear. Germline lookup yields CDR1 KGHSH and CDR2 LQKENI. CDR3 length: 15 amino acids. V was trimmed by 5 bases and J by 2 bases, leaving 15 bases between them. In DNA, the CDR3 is TGTGCCAGCTCATTTTTTTGGGCGTCTCAAGAGACCCAGTACTTC. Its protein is CASSFFWASQETQYF.

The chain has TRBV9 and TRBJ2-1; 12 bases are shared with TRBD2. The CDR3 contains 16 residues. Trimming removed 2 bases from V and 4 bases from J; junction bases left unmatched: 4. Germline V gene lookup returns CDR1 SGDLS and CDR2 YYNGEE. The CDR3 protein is CASSVTSGGIYNEQFF. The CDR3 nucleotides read TGTGCCAGCAGCGTTACTAGCGGGGGGATATACAATGAGCAGTTCTTC. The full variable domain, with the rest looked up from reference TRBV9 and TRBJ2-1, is DSGVTQTPKHLITATGQRVTLRCSPRSGDLSVYWYQQSLDQGLQFLIQYYNGEERAKGNILERFSAQQFPDLHSELNLSSLELGDSALYFCASSVTSGGIYNEQFFGPGTRLTVL.

The chain's CDR3 is CASSYFPDQPQHF. DNA of the CDR3: TGTGCCAGCAGCTATTTCCCCGATCAGCCCCAGCATTTT. This chain joins TRBV28 and TRBJ1-5; D gene uncertain. V was shortened by 6 bases and J by 5 bases, with 11 bases between the two germline ends. The CDR3 covers 13 residues. CDR1 is MDHEN, CDR2 SYDVKM, per germline.

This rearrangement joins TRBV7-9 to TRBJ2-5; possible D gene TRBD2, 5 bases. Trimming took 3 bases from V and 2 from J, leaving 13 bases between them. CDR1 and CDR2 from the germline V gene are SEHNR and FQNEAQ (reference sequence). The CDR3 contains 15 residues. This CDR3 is CASSFSLPGQETQYF. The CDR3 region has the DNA TGTGCCAGCAGCTTTAGCCTTCCGGGGCAAGAGACCCAGTACTTC.

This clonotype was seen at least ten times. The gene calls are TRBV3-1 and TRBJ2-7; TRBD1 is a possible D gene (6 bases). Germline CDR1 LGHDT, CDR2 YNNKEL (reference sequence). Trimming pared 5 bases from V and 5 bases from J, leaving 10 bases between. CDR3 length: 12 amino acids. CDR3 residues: CASSNRDNEQYF. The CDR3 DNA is TGTGCCAGCAGCAACCGGGACAACGAGCAGTACTTC.

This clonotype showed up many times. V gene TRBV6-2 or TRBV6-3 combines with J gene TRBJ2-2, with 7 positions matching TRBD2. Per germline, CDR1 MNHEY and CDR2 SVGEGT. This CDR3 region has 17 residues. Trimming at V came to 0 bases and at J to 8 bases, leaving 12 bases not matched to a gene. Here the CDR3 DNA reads TGTGCCAGCAGTTACTCTCATTTTGCGGGAGTTCGGGGGGAGCTGTTTTTT. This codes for CASSYSHFAGVRGELFF.

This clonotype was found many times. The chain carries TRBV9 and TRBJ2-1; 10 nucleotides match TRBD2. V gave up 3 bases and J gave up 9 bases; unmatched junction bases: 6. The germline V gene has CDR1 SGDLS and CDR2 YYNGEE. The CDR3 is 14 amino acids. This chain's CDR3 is CASSEASGRSEQFF. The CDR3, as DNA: TGTGCCAGCAGCGAGGCTAGCGGGAGAAGTGAGCAGTTCTTC.

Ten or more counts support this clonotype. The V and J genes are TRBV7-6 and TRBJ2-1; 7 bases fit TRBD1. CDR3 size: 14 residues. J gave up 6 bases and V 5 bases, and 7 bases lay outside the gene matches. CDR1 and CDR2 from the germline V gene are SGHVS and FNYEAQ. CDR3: CASSEGGLGNEQFF. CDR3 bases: TGTGCCAGCAGCGAAGGGGGCTTGGGCAATGAGCAGTTCTTC.